This record concerns one TCR beta chain sequence. The CDR3 has 13 residues. Germline lookup yields CDR1 MNHNY and CDR2 SVGAGI (reference sequence). V dropped 0 bases and J dropped 8; count of bases not matched to a gene: 0. TCRdb keeps only in-frame clones here, not all; method: immunoSEQ multiplex PCR. The data contain about 260,000 clones, approximately 90% of them singletons. The source of the sample is a study of blood T cell repertoires in COVID-19. Study context: The cDNA or gDNA used as material had been derived from T cells, B-cell-depleted T cells, or PBMCs.

Each participant's cohort was designated according to participant-reported clinical history. This receptor was identified in a woman in her thirties or forties with acute COVID-19. The V and J genes are TRBV6-6 and TRBJ2-1, with TRBD2 matching 8 bases. Sequencing was carried out using PBMCs or T cells enriched from blood (not recorded which). The CDR3: CASSYSRGDEQFF. The DNA of the CDR3 is TGTGCCAGCAGTTACTCGCGGGGGGATGAGCAGTTCTTC.